A single sample is the source of the 28 T cell receptor beta chains below, sequenced in a study of cytomegalovirus exposure and HLA in healthy donors. Primers for the PCR totalled 60 Vbeta and 13 Jbeta. Profiling relied on immunoSEQ multiplex PCR, and the TCRdb table lists in-frame clones only, not all of them. This table holds 130,000 or so clones, approximately 80% found once. The source material was PBMCs. The receptors here all came from a man in his forties or fifties in good health and CMV-seronegative.

Concerning this clone itself: The germline gene is not matched at one end of the junction; a read error may be the cause. This sequence joins TRBV7-9 and TRBJ1-5; D might be TRBD1 (5 bases). In germline, CDR1 is SEHNR, CDR2 FQNEAQ (reference sequence). The CDR3 contains 14 residues. The CDR3 DNA reads as TGTTCCAGCAGCTTAGGGCAGGGAGGTCAGCCCCAGCATTTT. This gives the protein CSSSLGQGGQPQHF.

V and J are TRBV7-9 and TRBJ2-3, with TRBD2 matching over 7 bases. The CDR3 sequence is 15 residues long. V lost 2 bases and J lost 4; bases outside the gene matches: 6. In germline, CDR1 is SEHNR, CDR2 FQNEAQ (reference sequence). The CDR3, as DNA: TGTGCCAGCAGCTTATGGGGGGGAGTCGCAGATACGCAGTATTTT. Amino acid sequence: CASSLWGGVADTQYF.

This clone was recorded once. This chain's CDR3 is CASTEDRAGANVLTF. The CDR3 DNA sequence: TGTGCCAGCACTGAAGACAGGGCTGGGGCCAACGTCCTGACTTTC. The rearrangement uses TRBV28 and TRBJ2-6; 7 positions agree with TRBD1. Germline V lookup: CDR1 MDHEN, CDR2 SYDVKM. V was pared by 7 bases and J by 2 bases, with 5 bases of the junction left unmatched. The CDR3 is made up of 15 amino acids.

The V call is TRBV15, the J call TRBJ1-2; TRBD1 matches 8 bases. There are 13 residues in the CDR3. Germline V CDR1 and CDR2: LNHNV, YYDKDF (reference sequence). V lost 8 bases, J lost 3 bases, and 5 bases stayed unmatched. As DNA, the CDR3 is TGTGCCACCCAAGACAGGGGACACTATGGCTACACCTTC. Its protein product is CATQDRGHYGYTF.

This sequence joins TRBV9 and TRBJ2-5; 7 bases are shared with TRBD2. Looked up from germline, CDR1 is SGDLS and CDR2 is YYNGEE. With 3 bases clipped from V and 3 bases from J, the junction kept 11 bases outside the gene matches. CDR3 length equals 16 residues. DNA of the CDR3: TGTGCCAGCAGCGCGCCCGCCGGGACTACAAAAGAGACCCAGTACTTC. It translates to CASSAPAGTTKETQYF.

The chain links TRBV7-6 to TRBJ2-5; perhaps TRBD2 as D (5 bases). CDR3 length: 15 amino acids. Looked up from germline, CDR1 is SGHVS and CDR2 is FNYEAQ. V was trimmed by 5 bases and J by 5 bases, leaving 18 bases between them. Here the CDR3 reads CASSARHPRVETQYF. CDR3 sequence (DNA): TGTGCCAGCAGCGCCAGACACCCGAGGGTTGAGACCCAGTACTTC.

CDR3 bases: TGTGCTAGTGGTTTGGTAGACAGGGCTAAGAGTGGCTACACCTTC. Translating it yields CASGLVDRAKSGYTF. The chain combines TRBV12-5 with TRBJ1-2; TRBD1 matches at 7 bases. Germline V gene sequence: CDR1 LGHNT, CDR2 FRNRAP. The CDR3 spans 15 residues. V trimming: 0 bases; J trimming: 7 bases; junction bases outside the gene matches: 8. Together with reference TRBV12-5 and TRBJ1-2, the CDR3 gives the full variable domain: DARVTQTPRHKVTEMGQEVTMRCQPILGHNTVFWYRQTMMQGLELLAYFRNRAPLDDSGMPKDRFSAEMPDATLATLKIQPSEPRDSAVYFCASGLVDRAKSGYTFGSGTRLTVV.

The gene calls are TRBV7-8 and TRBJ2-1; D possibly corresponds to TRBD2 (5 bases). Trimming took off 1 base at V and 8 bases at J, with 12 bases between the two ends. CDR1 and CDR2 (germline): SGHVS, FQNEAQ. The CDR3 contains 14 residues. For the CDR3, the DNA is TGTGCCAGCAGCTTAGGTATCGGGGATCATGAGCAGTTCTTC. Translation: CASSLGIGDHEQFF.

The chain joins TRBV10-1 to TRBJ1-1; TRBD1 agrees at 9 bases. V gave up 6 bases and J gave up 4 bases; unmatched junction bases: 3. The length of the CDR3 is 13 residues. From germline, CDR1 is WNHNN and CDR2 SYGVQD (reference sequence). The CDR3 coding sequence is TGCGCCAGCAGACAGGGGGCTAGCACTGAAGCTTTCTTT. Translation: CASRQGASTEAFF.

This rearrangement joins TRBV6-6 to TRBJ2-3; 10 bases map to TRBD1. V was clipped by 8 bases and J by 4 bases; unmatched bases: 12. The CDR3 extends over 16 amino acids. CDR1 is MNHNY and CDR2 is SVGAGI in the germline V gene (reference sequence). The CDR3: CASGHTGTGVADTQYF. The CDR3 bases are TGTGCCAGCGGCCACACCGGGACAGGGGTAGCAGATACGCAGTATTTT.

This chain uses TRBV10-2 with TRBJ1-2, with 7 positions matching TRBD1. Germline CDR1 reads WSHSY; CDR2 reads SAAADI. V shed 7 bases and J 1 base; nucleotides not matched to a gene: 12. The CDR3 contains 16 residues. The chain's CDR3 is CASTPQPTGDNYGYTF. The CDR3 DNA is TGCGCCAGCACCCCCCAGCCAACAGGGGATAACTATGGCTACACCTTC.

This chain uses TRBV7-6 with TRBJ2-2; maybe TRBD2 (6 bases). Trimming stripped 5 bases from V and 7 bases from J, with 11 bases between. The length of the CDR3 is 13 residues. Germline CDR1 reads SGHVS; CDR2 reads FNYEAQ. The CDR3: CASSQRENGELFF. The CDR3 bases are TGTGCCAGCAGCCAACGGGAGAACGGGGAGCTGTTTTTT.

This clone was observed once. This chain joins TRBV28 and TRBJ2-7, with D perhaps TRBD1 (6 bases). CDR1 is MDHEN, CDR2 SYDVKM, per germline. The V gene lost 9 bases and the J gene lost 0 bases, with 9 bases spanning the gap. The CDR3 runs to 12 residues. CDR3 DNA sequence: TGTGCCAGTGAGGACAGCTCCTACGAGCAGTACTTC. It translates to CASEDSSYEQYF.

The chain uses TRBV30 and TRBJ1-6; D ambiguous. Per the germline V gene, CDR1 is GTSNPN and CDR2 is SVGIG (reference sequence). The CDR3 extends over 13 amino acids. Trimming took off 2 bases at V and 10 bases at J, with 12 bases between the two ends. The CDR3 here is CAWSRLGGSPLHF. CDR3 DNA: TGTGCCTGGAGTCGACTGGGTGGGTCACCCCTCCACTTT.

This clone was observed a few times. The chain combines TRBV10-3 with TRBJ1-2; 9 bases are shared with TRBD1. V was pared by 10 bases and J by 4 bases, with 7 bases of the junction left unmatched. The CDR3 loop spans 13 amino acids. CDR1 ENHRY and CDR2 SYGVKD come from the germline V gene. For the CDR3, the DNA is TGTGCCAAAGCACAGGGGGCAGGCTATGGCTACACCTTC. It codes for CAKAQGAGYGYTF.

The chain is built from TRBV7-3 and TRBJ2-1; 7 bases are shared with TRBD1. The germline CDR1 and CDR2 sequences are SGHTA and FQGTGA. The CDR3 loop spans 15 amino acids. J gave up 4 bases and V 3 bases, and 6 bases lay outside the gene matches. The CDR3 loop is CASSFPGQKYNEQFF. For the CDR3, the DNA is TGTGCCAGCAGCTTCCCGGGACAGAAATACAATGAGCAGTTCTTC.

This clone was seen just once. CDR3 residues: CASSRDRGYNEQFF. CDR3 in DNA: TGTGCCAGCAGTAGGGACAGGGGTTACAATGAGCAGTTCTTC. This chain connects TRBV6-1 to TRBJ2-1; TRBD1 agrees at 10 bases. The CDR3 has 14 residues. V shed 5 bases, J shed 4 bases, and the junction held 2 bases outside the gene matches. Per the germline V gene, CDR1 is MNHNS and CDR2 is SASEGT.

The chain is built from TRBV7-3 and TRBJ1-6, with D perhaps TRBD1 (5 bases). The CDR3 spans 15 residues. V lost 1 base, J lost 9 bases, and 13 bases lay in between. Per germline, CDR1 SGHTA and CDR2 FQGTGA. For the CDR3, the DNA is TGTGCCAGCAGCTTAAGCTCCAGGGAGGGTTCACCCCTCCACTTT. Translated, it gives CASSLSSREGSPLHF.

This chain links TRBV28 with TRBJ1-2, with D perhaps TRBD1 (6 bases). Germline values: CDR1 MDHEN, CDR2 SYDVKM. Deletions cut 5 bases from V and 8 bases from J, with 12 bases between. The CDR3 consists of 12 residues. CDR3 sequence (DNA): TGTGCCAGCAGTAAACAGGGTTGGGGCTACACCTTC. Translated: CASSKQGWGYTF.

The CDR3 DNA sequence: TGTGCCATCCAACCTAGCGGTCCTCAAGAGACCCAGTACTTC. This translates into CAIQPSGPQETQYF. The chain links TRBV28 to TRBJ2-5; 7 bases agree with TRBD2. Trimming at V came to 10 bases and at J to 2 bases, leaving 10 bases not matched to a gene. The CDR3 has 14 amino acids. The V gene's germline CDR1 is MDHEN and CDR2 SYDVKM.

The chain uses TRBV5-6 and TRBJ1-1, with 8 bases lining up with TRBD1. Unmatched junction bases numbered 9, after V lost 3 bases and J lost 5 bases. There are 15 residues in the CDR3. Per the germline V gene, CDR1 is SGHDT and CDR2 is YYEEEE. The CDR3 sequence: CASSSSGGIGTEAFF. CDR3 sequence (DNA): TGTGCCAGCAGCTCATCAGGGGGCATCGGTACTGAAGCTTTCTTT.

This clone was seen a handful of times. At one boundary the junction diverges from the germline segment, which might be a read error. The chain couples TRBV15 to TRBJ2-6; D possibly corresponds to TRBD1 (5 bases). The CDR3 length is 17 residues. CDR1 and CDR2 (germline): LNHNV, YYDKDF (reference sequence). In DNA, the CDR3 is TGTGCCACCAGCAGAGATTTGGCGGTCTCTGGGGCCAACGGCCTGACTTTC. Protein product: CATSRDLAVSGANGLTF. The entire variable domain, with the rest obtained from reference TRBV15 and TRBJ2-6, is as follows: DAMVIQNPRYQVTQFGKPVTLSCSQTLNHNVMYWYQQKSSQAPKLLFHYYDKDFNNEADTPDNFQSRRPNTSFCFLDIRSPGLGDTAMYLCATSRDLAVSGANGLTFGAGSRLTVL.

This clone has a single count. The chain employs TRBV2 and TRBJ1-5; D may be TRBD1 (5 bases). The germline V gene encodes CDR1 SNHLY and CDR2 FYNNEI. The V gene lost 6 bases and the J gene lost 6 bases, with 15 bases spanning the gap. CDR3 length: 14 residues. This CDR3 reads CASRQGVGVQPQHF. In DNA, the CDR3 is TGTGCCAGCAGGCAAGGCGTAGGGGTTCAGCCCCAGCATTTT. The entire variable domain, with the rest obtained from reference TRBV2 and TRBJ1-5, is as follows: EPEVTQTPSHQVTQMGQEVILRCVPISNHLYFYWYRQILGQKVEFLVSFYNNEISEKSEIFDDQFSVERPDGSNFTLKIRSTKLEDSAMYFCASRQGVGVQPQHFGDGTRLSIL.

The gene calls are TRBV7-6 and TRBJ2-3, with 12 nucleotides matching TRBD2. V was pared by 5 bases and J by 4 bases, with 10 bases of the junction left unmatched. This CDR3 has 17 amino acids. From germline, CDR1 is SGHVS and CDR2 FNYEAQ. CDR3 sequence reads: CASSPQLAGGLADTQYF. The CDR3 DNA sequence: TGTGCCAGCAGCCCTCAACTAGCGGGGGGCTTGGCAGATACGCAGTATTTT. Variable domain in full (rest from reference TRBV7-6 and TRBJ2-3): GAGVSQSPRYKVTKRGQDVALRCDPISGHVSLYWYRQALGQGPEFLTYFNYEAQQDKSGLPNDRFSAERPEGSISTLTIQRTEQRDSAMYRCASSPQLAGGLADTQYFGPGTRLTVL.

The chain links TRBV11-3 to TRBJ2-1; TRBD2 matches 9 bases. The length of the CDR3 is 14 residues. The germline V gene has CDR1 SGHNT and CDR2 YENEEA. Losses at the gene ends were 7 bases for V and 9 bases for J; bases not matched to a gene: 10. CDR3 residues: CASKGVAGDGEQFF. CDR3 DNA: TGTGCCAGCAAGGGTGTAGCGGGAGACGGTGAGCAGTTCTTC.

In this sample, this clone turned up once. The V and J genes are TRBV30 and TRBJ1-5; TRBD1 aligns across 9 bases. This CDR3 contains 13 residues. Germline V gene lookup returns CDR1 GTSNPN and CDR2 SVGIG (reference sequence). V gave up 3 bases and J gave up 4 bases; unmatched junction bases: 1. This chain's CDR3 is CAWRGQGNQPQHF. In nucleotides, the CDR3 is TGTGCCTGGAGGGGACAGGGAAATCAGCCCCAGCATTTT.

The chain uses TRBV7-8 and TRBJ2-7; possible D gene TRBD2, 6 bases. Trimming took 1 base from V and 4 from J, leaving 20 bases between them. This CDR3 region has 17 residues. CDR1 and CDR2 from the germline V gene are SGHVS and FQNEAQ. CDR3 nucleotides: TGTGCCAGCAGCTTAGAAGGTGGGACTCATTACCAGTACGAGCAGTACTTC. Translated: CASSLEGGTHYQYEQYF.

V and J are TRBV11-2 and TRBJ1-2; D remains unclear. Trimming removed 5 bases from V and 5 bases from J, with 9 bases in between. Germline CDR1 is SGHAT and CDR2 is FQNNGV. The CDR3 contains 12 residues. The CDR3 region has the DNA TGTGCCAGCAGCCAAGCGAGTTATGGCTACACCTTC. Translating gives CASSQASYGYTF.